What follows are 30 T cell receptor beta chains derived from one specimen sequenced in a study of blood T cell repertoires in COVID-19. Data came from immunoSEQ multiplex PCR; TCRdb stores just in-frame clones and leaves some out. The data hold 300,000 to 400,000 clones, with roughly 90% observed a single time. Sample: PBMCs or T cells enriched from blood (not recorded which). The source of these receptors is a man in his fifties or sixties who had recovered from COVID-19.

The V and J genes are TRBV24-1 and TRBJ2-3; D call uncertain. CDR3 size: 14 residues. V was clipped by 3 bases and J by 2 bases, with 8 bases between them. Germline values: CDR1 KGHDR, CDR2 SFDVKD. The DNA for the CDR3 is TGTGCCACCAGTGATGTGAGCAACACAGATACGCAGTATTTT. The encoded protein is CATSDVSNTDTQYF.

The chain links TRBV4-3 to TRBJ1-6; perhaps TRBD1 as D (5 bases). The CDR3 runs 14 residues. Deletions cut 0 bases from V and 11 bases from J, with 11 bases between. Germline CDR1 is LGHNA and CDR2 is YSLEER. The CDR3 reads CASSQDLGQTPLHF. The CDR3 DNA reads TGCGCCAGCAGCCAAGATCTAGGACAAACACCCCTCCACTTT.

The V gene is TRBV18, the J gene TRBJ1-2, with 7 nucleotides matching TRBD1. The CDR3 loop spans 15 amino acids. Trimming took 5 bases from V and 4 from J; bases not matched to a gene: 10. Germline V gene data show CDR1 as KGHSH and CDR2 as LQKENI. CDR3 protein: CASSSEGQQSYGYTF. The CDR3 DNA reads as TGTGCCAGCTCATCCGAGGGACAGCAGAGCTATGGCTACACCTTC.

V is TRBV1 and J is TRBJ2-3; whether TRBD2, the table's D call, matches the DNA was not checked. TRBV1 is a known pseudogene. The length of the CDR3 is 14 residues. The CDR3 nucleotides read TGCACCACCAGGACTAGCGGGGGCACAGATACGCAGTATTTT. The encoded protein is CTTRTSGGTDTQYF.

The rearrangement uses TRBV14 and TRBJ2-1; D may be TRBD1 (5 bases). Germline V lookup: CDR1 SGHDN, CDR2 FVKESK. This CDR3 is built from 20 residues. Trimming stripped 0 bases from V and 5 bases from J, with 26 bases between. CDR3 DNA: TGTGCCAGCAGCCAAGAAGGGGCCTTTCTCCCGTCATTTTTTGACAATGAGCAGTTCTTC. It codes for CASSQEGAFLPSFFDNEQFF.

This clone occurred many times. This CDR3 is CASSSSTGNTEAFF. CDR3 nucleotide sequence: TGTGCCAGCAGCTCCTCGACGGGGAACACTGAAGCTTTCTTT. V is TRBV5-5 and J is TRBJ1-1; D not certain. The germline gives CDR1 SGHKS, CDR2 YYEKEE (reference sequence). The length of the CDR3 is 14 residues. V was trimmed by 3 bases and J by 1 base, leaving 10 bases between them.

The chain uses TRBV24-1 and TRBJ2-1, with TRBD2 matching over 9 bases. The J segment lost 8 bases and the V segment lost 7 bases, leaving 14 bases of the junction unmatched. This CDR3 has 16 residues. The V gene's germline CDR1 is KGHDR and CDR2 SFDVKD. CDR3 sequence reads: CATRGPGTSFGYEQFF. DNA of the CDR3: TGTGCCACCAGAGGGCCCGGGACTAGCTTCGGGTATGAGCAGTTCTTC.

This clone has a handful of counts. The chain uses TRBV19 and TRBJ2-7; 7 positions match TRBD2. This CDR3 contains 15 residues. CDR1 and CDR2 (germline): LNHDA, SQIVND (reference sequence). Unmatched junction bases numbered 5, after V lost 3 bases and J lost 0 bases. The CDR3 loop is CASSISGTTSYEQYF. In nucleotides, the CDR3 is TGTGCCAGTAGTATTTCTGGGACTACCTCCTACGAGCAGTACTTC.

The chain links TRBV28 to TRBJ1-1; possibly TRBD1 for D (6 bases). There are 17 residues in the CDR3. In germline, CDR1 is MDHEN, CDR2 SYDVKM. V lost 7 bases and J lost 10, with 31 bases in between. As DNA, the CDR3 is TGTGCCAGCACCGGAGCGGGGGCAGGGACCTTATCCTCTGTAGCTTTCTTT. Translation: CASTGAGAGTLSSVAFF.

This rearrangement joins TRBV2 to TRBJ1-1; no definite D call. Germline values: CDR1 SNHLY, CDR2 FYNNEI. V was cut by 2 bases and J by 8 bases, with 9 bases left in between. The CDR3 runs 12 residues. CDR3 sequence: CASSEIPLEAFF. DNA of the CDR3: TGTGCCAGCAGTGAAATCCCACTAGAAGCTTTCTTT.

The V and J genes are TRBV19 and TRBJ1-2; 9 nucleotides agree with TRBD1. Germline-derived CDR1 and CDR2 are LNHDA and SQIVND (reference sequence). J lost 8 bases, V lost 2 bases, and 6 bases had no gene match. The CDR3 runs 14 residues. CDR3 sequence: CASSIQQGAKGYTF. CDR3 coding DNA: TGTGCCAGTAGTATACAACAGGGGGCAAAGGGCTACACCTTC.

This rearrangement joins TRBV4-2 to TRBJ2-3, with D perhaps TRBD2 (5 bases). This CDR3 comprises 14 residues. V gave up 0 bases and J gave up 2 bases, with 6 bases separating them. Germline lookup yields CDR1 LGHNA and CDR2 YNFKEQ. CDR3 in DNA: TGTGCCAGCAGCCAAGATCTAGCCACAGATACGCAGTATTTT. Amino acid sequence: CASSQDLATDTQYF.

This chain links TRBV13 with TRBJ2-1; D gene unclear. Trimming cost V 0 bases and J 7 bases, with 13 bases left between them. This CDR3 is built from 15 residues. Germline CDR1 PRHDT, CDR2 FYEKMQ (reference sequence). The CDR3 here is CASSLGPLLRNEQFF. The CDR3 nucleotides are TGTGCCAGCAGCTTAGGCCCACTATTAAGGAATGAGCAGTTCTTC.

This chain connects TRBV6-5 to TRBJ2-4; D possibly corresponds to TRBD2 (6 bases). Germline V lookup: CDR1 MNHEY, CDR2 SVGAGI. The CDR3 is 15 residues long. Trimming shortened V by 5 bases and J by 1 base, and 12 bases separated the two germline ends. The chain's CDR3 is CASSKVAEAKNIQYF. The CDR3 DNA sequence: TGTGCCAGCAGTAAGGTAGCGGAGGCCAAAAACATTCAGTACTTC.

This CDR3 is CASKRSRRLAEETQYF. The CDR3, as DNA: TGTGCCAGCAAGCGCAGCAGAAGACTAGCCGAAGAGACCCAGTACTTC. J is TRBJ2-5 and V is TRBV21-1; the D call of TRBD2 is as the table states it, not checked on the DNA. TRBV21-1 has pseudogene status. This CDR3 is 16 amino acids long.

This clone was seen a single time. The chain is built from TRBV11-3 and TRBJ2-1; 7 bases line up with TRBD2. CDR3 length equals 18 residues. The germline gives CDR1 SGHNT, CDR2 YENEEA. V lost 1 base and J lost 8; bases outside the gene matches: 17. This CDR3 is CASSLGGSDLGGFDEQFF. CDR3 nucleotides: TGTGCCAGCAGCTTAGGCGGTTCGGACCTGGGGGGGTTCGATGAGCAGTTCTTC.

V is TRBV5-1 and J is TRBJ2-3; 7 positions agree with TRBD1. This CDR3 region has 13 residues. With V trimmed by 6 bases and J by 5 bases, 6 bases remained unmatched. CDR1 is SGHRS, CDR2 YFSETQ, per germline. CDR3 sequence: CASIAGGEDTQYF. The CDR3, as DNA: TGCGCCAGCATAGCAGGGGGAGAAGATACGCAGTATTTT.

The V and J genes are TRBV10-3 and TRBJ1-3; D is undetermined. Trimming shortened V by 6 bases and J by 8 bases, and 20 bases separated the two germline ends. Germline V gene lookup returns CDR1 ENHRY and CDR2 SYGVKD. The CDR3 length is 15 residues. CDR3 sequence reads: CAISAPPEGPDTIYF. In nucleotides, the CDR3 is TGTGCCATCAGCGCCCCTCCGGAGGGTCCCGACACCATATATTTT.

Here the CDR3 reads CASSRGDYGYTF. CDR3 bases: TGTGCCAGTAGTAGGGGGGACTATGGCTACACCTTC. The chain combines TRBV19 with TRBJ1-2; D possibly corresponds to TRBD1 (5 bases). The length of the CDR3 is 12 residues. Germline V gives CDR1 LNHDA, CDR2 SQIVND (reference sequence). Trimming shortened V by 4 bases and J by 3 bases, and 6 bases separated the two germline ends.

The chain links TRBV29-1 to TRBJ2-3; a weak D match, TRBD1 (6 bases). This CDR3 contains 13 residues. Trimming shortened V by 5 bases and J by 0 bases, and 9 bases separated the two germline ends. CDR1 and CDR2 from the germline V gene are SQVTM and ANQGSEA. Here the CDR3 DNA reads TGCAGCGTTAACAGGGTGAGCACAGATACGCAGTATTTT. This codes for CSVNRVSTDTQYF.

The rearrangement joins TRBV4-3 to TRBJ1-3, with no clear D. V lost 1 base to trimming and J lost 0 bases, with 13 bases between them. CDR3 length: 17 amino acids. The germline V gene has CDR1 LGHNA and CDR2 YSLEER. CDR3 nucleotides: TGCGCCAGCAGCCAAGCCCGCGGAATTCACTCTGGAAACACCATATATTTT. It specifies CASSQARGIHSGNTIYF.

The genes are TRBV18 and TRBJ1-2, with no clear D. The length of the CDR3 is 14 residues. The V end lost 6 bases, the J end lost 5 bases, and 16 bases lay between the germline ends. Germline CDR1 KGHSH, CDR2 LQKENI. This CDR3 reads CASSQNEGPYGYTF. The CDR3 region has the DNA TGTGCCAGCTCTCAGAACGAGGGCCCTTATGGCTACACCTTC.

V and J are TRBV11-3 and TRBJ2-1, with a tentative D call TRBD2 (6 bases). V was trimmed by 1 base and J by 3 bases, leaving 13 bases between them. The length of the CDR3 is 16 residues. Germline V gene sequence: CDR1 SGHNT, CDR2 YENEEA. The CDR3 DNA reads as TGTGCCAGCAGCTTAGGTTCGGGACTCCTCTACAATGAGCAGTTCTTC. Amino acid sequence: CASSLGSGLLYNEQFF.

V and J are TRBV30 and TRBJ1-4; tentative D call: TRBD1 (5 bases). With 0 bases removed from V and 7 bases from J, the gap between germline ends came to 12 bases. The CDR3 totals 14 residues. The V gene's germline CDR1 is GTSNPN and CDR2 SVGIG (reference sequence). The CDR3, as DNA: TGTGCCTGGAGTGTGGGGCAGGGTCGTGAAAAACTGTTTTTT. Protein sequence: CAWSVGQGREKLFF.

This rearrangement joins TRBV11-3 to TRBJ1-6, with D possibly matching TRBD1 (6 bases). Germline V gene lookup returns CDR1 SGHNT and CDR2 YENEEA. Trimming stripped 7 bases from V and 9 bases from J, with 13 bases between. This CDR3 comprises 13 residues. CDR3 sequence reads: CASTEQGTSPLHF. The CDR3 bases are TGTGCCAGCACCGAACAGGGCACTTCACCCCTCCACTTT.

The chain carries TRBV23-1 and TRBJ2-1; unclear D gene. TRBV23-1 is an open reading frame, and its role is uncertain. V dropped 7 bases and J dropped 8 bases, with 21 bases sitting between them. The length of the CDR3 is 15 residues. The CDR3, as DNA: TGCGCCAGCACACAGAACCCCCCCGGCCTCGATGAGCAGTTCTTC. This codes for CASTQNPPGLDEQFF.

V usage is TRBV5-1 and J usage is TRBJ2-7; D not resolved. Germline-derived CDR1 and CDR2 are SGHRS and YFSETQ. This CDR3 spans 12 amino acids. With 2 bases removed from V and 5 bases from J, the gap between germline ends came to 8 bases. The CDR3 is CASSFTADEQYF. In nucleotides, the CDR3 is TGCGCCAGCAGCTTTACGGCGGACGAGCAGTACTTC. Supplemented by reference TRBV5-1 and TRBJ2-7, the full variable domain reads KAGVTQTPRYLIKTRGQQVTLSCSPISGHRSVSWYQQTPGQGLQFLFEYFSETQRNKGNFPGRFSGRQFSNSRSEMNVSTLELGDSALYLCASSFTADEQYFGPGTRLTVT.

The J gene is TRBJ1-1, the V gene TRBV30; D possibly corresponds to TRBD1 (5 bases). The CDR3 has 14 amino acids. Per the germline V gene, CDR1 is GTSNPN and CDR2 is SVGIG (reference sequence). Trimming removed 3 bases from V and 1 base from J, with 12 bases in between. The CDR3 sequence: CAWSQGGANTEAFF. DNA of the CDR3: TGTGCCTGGAGCCAGGGAGGTGCGAACACTGAAGCTTTCTTT.

The rearrangement uses TRBV3-1 (or the pseudogene TRBV3-2) and TRBJ2-7, with D perhaps matching TRBD2 (5 bases). CDR3 length equals 17 residues. Trimming shortened V by 0 bases and J by 6 bases, and 21 bases separated the two germline ends. CDR1 is LGHDT, CDR2 YNNKEL, per germline (reference sequence). The CDR3 nucleotides read TGTGCCAGCAGCCAAGACCCTAGGAGGCAACCGGTCCCCGAGCAGTACTTC. It translates to CASSQDPRRQPVPEQYF.

The rearrangement links TRBV5-1 to TRBJ1-2; D remains unclear. Per the germline V gene, CDR1 is SGHRS and CDR2 is YFSETQ. CDR3 length: 14 residues. The germline V and J ends were trimmed by 0 bases and 2 bases, with 8 bases remaining between them. This chain's CDR3 is CASSLGAINYGYTF. The CDR3 DNA reads as TGCGCCAGCAGCTTGGGGGCGATAAACTATGGCTACACCTTC.